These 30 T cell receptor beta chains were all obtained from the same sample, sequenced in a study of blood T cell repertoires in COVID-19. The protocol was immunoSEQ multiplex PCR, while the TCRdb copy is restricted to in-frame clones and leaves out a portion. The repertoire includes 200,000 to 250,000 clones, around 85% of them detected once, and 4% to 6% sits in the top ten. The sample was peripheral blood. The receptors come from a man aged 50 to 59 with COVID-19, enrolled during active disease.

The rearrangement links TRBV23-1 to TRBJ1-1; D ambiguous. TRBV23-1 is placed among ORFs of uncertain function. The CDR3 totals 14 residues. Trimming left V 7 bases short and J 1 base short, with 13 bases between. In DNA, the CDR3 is TGCGCCAGCACCTCCCGTTACAGGAACACTGAAGCTTTCTTT. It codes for CASTSRYRNTEAFF.

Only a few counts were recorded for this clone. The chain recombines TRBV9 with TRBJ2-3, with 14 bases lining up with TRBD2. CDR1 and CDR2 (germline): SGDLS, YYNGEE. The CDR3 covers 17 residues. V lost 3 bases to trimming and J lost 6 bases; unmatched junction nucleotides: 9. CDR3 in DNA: TGTGCCAGCAGCGCCTACGGGACTAGCGGGGGCCAGGATACGCAGTATTTT. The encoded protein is CASSAYGTSGGQDTQYF.

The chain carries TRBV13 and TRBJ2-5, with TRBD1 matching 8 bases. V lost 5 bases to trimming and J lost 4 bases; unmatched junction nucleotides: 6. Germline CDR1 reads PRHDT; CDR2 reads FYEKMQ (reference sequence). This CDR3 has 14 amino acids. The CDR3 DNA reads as TGTGCCAGCAGCCATCGGACAGGGAGAGAGACCCAGTACTTC. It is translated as CASSHRTGRETQYF.

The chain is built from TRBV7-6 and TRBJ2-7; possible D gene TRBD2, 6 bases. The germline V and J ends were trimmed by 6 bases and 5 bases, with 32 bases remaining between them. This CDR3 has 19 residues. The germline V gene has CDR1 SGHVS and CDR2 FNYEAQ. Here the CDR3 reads CASRPLAPSLTQRINEQYF. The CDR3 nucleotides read TGTGCCAGCAGACCACTAGCACCGAGTTTGACCCAGCGGATAAACGAGCAGTACTTC.

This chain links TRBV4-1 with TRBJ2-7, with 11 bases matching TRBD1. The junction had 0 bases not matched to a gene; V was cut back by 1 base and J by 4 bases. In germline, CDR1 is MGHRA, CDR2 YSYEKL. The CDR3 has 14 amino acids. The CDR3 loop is CASSQGDRGYEQYF. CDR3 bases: TGCGCCAGCAGCCAAGGGGACAGGGGGTACGAGCAGTACTTC.

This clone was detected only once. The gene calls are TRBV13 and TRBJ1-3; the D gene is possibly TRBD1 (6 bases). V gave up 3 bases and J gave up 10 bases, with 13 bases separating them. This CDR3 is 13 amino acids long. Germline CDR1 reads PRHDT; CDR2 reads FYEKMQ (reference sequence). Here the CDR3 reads CASSLTGGRTIYF. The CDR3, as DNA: TGTGCCAGCAGCTTGACAGGCGGCAGGACCATATATTTT.

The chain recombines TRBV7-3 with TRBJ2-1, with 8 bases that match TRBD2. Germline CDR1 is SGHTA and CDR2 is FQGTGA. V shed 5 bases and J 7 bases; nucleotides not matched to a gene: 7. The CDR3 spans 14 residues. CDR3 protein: CASSLGGAQNEQFF. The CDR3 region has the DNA TGTGCCAGCAGCCTCGGGGGGGCTCAGAATGAGCAGTTCTTC. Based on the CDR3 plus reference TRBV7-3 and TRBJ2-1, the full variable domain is GAGVSQTPSNKVTEKGKYVELRCDPISGHTALYWYRQSLGQGPEFLIYFQGTGAADDSGLPNDRFFAVRPEGSVSTLKIQRTERGDSAVYLCASSLGGAQNEQFFGPGTRLTVL.

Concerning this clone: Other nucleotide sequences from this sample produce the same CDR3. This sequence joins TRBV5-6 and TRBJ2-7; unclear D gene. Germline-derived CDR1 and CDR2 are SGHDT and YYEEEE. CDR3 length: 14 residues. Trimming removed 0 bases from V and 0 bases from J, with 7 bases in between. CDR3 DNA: TGTGCCAGCAGCTTGGGACGGAGCTCCTACGAGCAGTACTTC. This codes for CASSLGRSSYEQYF.

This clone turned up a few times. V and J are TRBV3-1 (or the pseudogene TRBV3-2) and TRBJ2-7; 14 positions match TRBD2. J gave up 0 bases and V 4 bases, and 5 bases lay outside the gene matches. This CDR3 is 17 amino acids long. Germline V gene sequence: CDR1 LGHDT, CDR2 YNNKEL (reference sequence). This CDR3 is CASSLGLAGGSSYEQYF. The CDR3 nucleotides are TGTGCCAGCAGCCTTGGACTAGCGGGGGGTAGCTCCTACGAGCAGTACTTC.

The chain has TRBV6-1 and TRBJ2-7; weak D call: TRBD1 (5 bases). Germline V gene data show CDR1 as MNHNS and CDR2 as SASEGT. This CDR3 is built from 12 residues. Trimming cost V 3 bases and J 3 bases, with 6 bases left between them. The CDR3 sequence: CASSDQGYEQYF. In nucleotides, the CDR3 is TGTGCCAGCAGTGATCAGGGCTACGAGCAGTACTTC.

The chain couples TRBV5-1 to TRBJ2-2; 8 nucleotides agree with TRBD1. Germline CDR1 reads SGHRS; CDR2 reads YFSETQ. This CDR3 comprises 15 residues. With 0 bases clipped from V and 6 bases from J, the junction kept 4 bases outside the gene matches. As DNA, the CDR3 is TGCGCCAGCAGCTTGGGATCACAGGGGGCCGGGGAGCTGTTTTTT. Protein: CASSLGSQGAGELFF.

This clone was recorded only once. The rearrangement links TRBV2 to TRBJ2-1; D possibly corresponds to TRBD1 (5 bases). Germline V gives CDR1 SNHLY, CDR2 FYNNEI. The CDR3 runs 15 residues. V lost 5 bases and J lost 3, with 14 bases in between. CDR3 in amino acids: CASSPQGFGYNEQFF. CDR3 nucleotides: TGTGCCAGCAGTCCTCAGGGATTCGGCTACAATGAGCAGTTCTTC. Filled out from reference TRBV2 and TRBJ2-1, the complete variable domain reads EPEVTQTPSHQVTQMGQEVILRCVPISNHLYFYWYRQILGQKVEFLVSFYNNEISEKSEIFDDQFSVERPDGSNFTLKIRSTKLEDSAMYFCASSPQGFGYNEQFFGPGTRLTVL.

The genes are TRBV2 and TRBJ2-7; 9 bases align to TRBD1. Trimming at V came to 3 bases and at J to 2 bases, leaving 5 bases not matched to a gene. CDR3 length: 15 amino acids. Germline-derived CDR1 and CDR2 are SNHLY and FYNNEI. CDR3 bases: TGTGCCAGCAGTGATCCGGGACAGGGAACCTACGAGCAGTACTTC. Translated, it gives CASSDPGQGTYEQYF.

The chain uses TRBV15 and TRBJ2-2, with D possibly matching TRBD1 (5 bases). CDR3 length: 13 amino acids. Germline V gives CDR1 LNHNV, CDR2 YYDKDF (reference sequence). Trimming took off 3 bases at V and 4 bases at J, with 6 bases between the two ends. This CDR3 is CATSRDITGELFF. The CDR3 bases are TGTGCCACCAGCAGGGACATCACCGGGGAGCTGTTTTTT.

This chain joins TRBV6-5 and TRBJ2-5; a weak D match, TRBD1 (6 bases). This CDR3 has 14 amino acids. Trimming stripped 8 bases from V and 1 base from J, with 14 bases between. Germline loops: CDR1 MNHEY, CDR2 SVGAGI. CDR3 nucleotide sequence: TGTGCCAGCGACCGAGGGGGATTCCAAGAGACCCAGTACTTC. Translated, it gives CASDRGGFQETQYF.

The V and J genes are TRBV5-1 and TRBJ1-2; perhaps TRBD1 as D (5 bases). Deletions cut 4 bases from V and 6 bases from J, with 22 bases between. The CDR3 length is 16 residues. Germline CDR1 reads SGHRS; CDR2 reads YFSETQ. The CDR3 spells CASSPSPVRGDDGYTF. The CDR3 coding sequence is TGCGCCAGCAGCCCTTCACCGGTAAGGGGCGATGATGGCTACACCTTC.

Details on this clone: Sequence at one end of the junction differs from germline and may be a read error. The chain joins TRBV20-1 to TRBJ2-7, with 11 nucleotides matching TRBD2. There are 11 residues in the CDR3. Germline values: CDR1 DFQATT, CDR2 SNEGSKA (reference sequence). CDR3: CSAGAGLAENF. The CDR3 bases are TGCAGTGCTGGGGCGGGACTAGCGGAAAACTTC.

The CDR3 region is CASSLARYSNQPQHF. Here the CDR3 DNA reads TGTGCCAGCAGTCTAGCCAGATATAGCAATCAGCCCCAGCATTTT. The V call is TRBV27, the J call TRBJ1-5; D gene unclear. This CDR3 region has 15 residues. V gave up 5 bases and J gave up 0 bases, with 11 bases separating them. Per germline, CDR1 MNHEY and CDR2 SMNVEV (reference sequence).

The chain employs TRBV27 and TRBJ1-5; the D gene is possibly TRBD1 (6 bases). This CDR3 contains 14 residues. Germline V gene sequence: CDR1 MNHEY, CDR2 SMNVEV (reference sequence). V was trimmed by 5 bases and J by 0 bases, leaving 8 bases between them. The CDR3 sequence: CASSLRGSNQPQHF. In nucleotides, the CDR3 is TGTGCCAGCAGTCTCAGGGGTAGCAATCAGCCCCAGCATTTT.

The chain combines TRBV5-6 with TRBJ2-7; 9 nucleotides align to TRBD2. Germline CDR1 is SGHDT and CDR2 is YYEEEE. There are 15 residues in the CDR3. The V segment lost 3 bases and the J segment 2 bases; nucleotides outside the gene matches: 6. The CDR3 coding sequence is TGTGCCAGCAGCTCCGAGCGGGGGGCCCCCTACGAGCAGTACTTC. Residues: CASSSERGAPYEQYF.

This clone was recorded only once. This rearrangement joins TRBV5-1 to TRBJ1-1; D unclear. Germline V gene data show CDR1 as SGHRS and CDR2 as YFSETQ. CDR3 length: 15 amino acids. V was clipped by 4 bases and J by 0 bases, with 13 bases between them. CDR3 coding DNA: TGCGCCAGCAGCATCGATCCTGAGATGAACACTGAAGCTTTCTTT. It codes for CASSIDPEMNTEAFF.

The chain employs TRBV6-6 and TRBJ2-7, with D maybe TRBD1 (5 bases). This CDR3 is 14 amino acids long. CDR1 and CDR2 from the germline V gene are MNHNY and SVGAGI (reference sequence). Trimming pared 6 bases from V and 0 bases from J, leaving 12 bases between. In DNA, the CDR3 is TGTGCCAGCAGCCTCAGACAGCCCTCCTACGAGCAGTACTTC. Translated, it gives CASSLRQPSYEQYF.

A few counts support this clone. CDR3 region: CASSVDGAKNIQYF. The CDR3 nucleotides are TGTGCCAGCAGCGTAGACGGGGCCAAAAACATTCAGTACTTC. The chain employs TRBV3-1 (or the pseudogene TRBV3-2) and TRBJ2-4, with D uncertain. The CDR3 is 14 residues long. Between the trimmed V and J ends, which lost 5 bases and 1 base, there was a span of 9 bases. Germline V gene sequence: CDR1 LGHDT, CDR2 YNNKEL (reference sequence).

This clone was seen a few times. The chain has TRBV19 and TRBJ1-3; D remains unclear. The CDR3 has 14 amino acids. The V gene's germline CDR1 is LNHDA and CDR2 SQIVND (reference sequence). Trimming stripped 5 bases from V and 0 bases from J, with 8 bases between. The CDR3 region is CASSAGSSGNTIYF. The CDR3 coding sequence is TGTGCCAGTAGTGCGGGGAGCTCTGGAAACACCATATATTTT.

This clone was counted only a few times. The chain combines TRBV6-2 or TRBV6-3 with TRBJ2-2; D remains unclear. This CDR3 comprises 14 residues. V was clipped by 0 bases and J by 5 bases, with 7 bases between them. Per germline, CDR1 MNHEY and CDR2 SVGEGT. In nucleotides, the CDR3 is TGTGCCAGCAGTTACTCGGGCGATACCGGGGAGCTGTTTTTT. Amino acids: CASSYSGDTGELFF.

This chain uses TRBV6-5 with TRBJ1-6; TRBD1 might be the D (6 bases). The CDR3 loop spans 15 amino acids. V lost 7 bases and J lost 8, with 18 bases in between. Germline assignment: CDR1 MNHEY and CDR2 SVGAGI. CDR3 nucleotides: TGTGCCAGCAATCAGGGGACCCAGAGGCATTCACCCCTCCACTTT. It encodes CASNQGTQRHSPLHF.

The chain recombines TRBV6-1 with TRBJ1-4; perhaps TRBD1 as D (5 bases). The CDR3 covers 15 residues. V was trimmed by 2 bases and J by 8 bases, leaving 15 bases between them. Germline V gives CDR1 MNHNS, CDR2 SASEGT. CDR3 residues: CASSEQQGWLEKLFF. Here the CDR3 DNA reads TGTGCCAGCAGTGAACAGCAGGGCTGGTTGGAAAAACTGTTTTTT.

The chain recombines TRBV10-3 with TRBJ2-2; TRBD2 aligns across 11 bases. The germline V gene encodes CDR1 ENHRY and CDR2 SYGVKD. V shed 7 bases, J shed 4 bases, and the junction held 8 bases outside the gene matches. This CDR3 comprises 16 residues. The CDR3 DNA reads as TGTGCCATCACCAAACTAGCGGGGGAAGGCACCGGGGAGCTGTTTTTT. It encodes CAITKLAGEGTGELFF.

The CDR3 DNA reads as TGTGCCAGTAGTATAGCTGCGACAGGGATAAGCTCCTATAATTCACCCCTCCACTTT. It yields the protein CASSIAATGISSYNSPLHF. This chain links TRBV19 with TRBJ1-6; 7 bases fit TRBD1. This CDR3 has 19 amino acids. Germline CDR1 reads LNHDA; CDR2 reads SQIVND (reference sequence). After removal of 1 base from V and 0 bases from J, the junction contained 9 bases not matched to a gene.

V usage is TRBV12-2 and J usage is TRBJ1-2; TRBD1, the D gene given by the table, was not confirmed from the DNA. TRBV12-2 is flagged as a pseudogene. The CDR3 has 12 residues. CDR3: CAGGQGKVGYTF. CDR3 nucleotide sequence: TGTGCAGGGGGACAGGGAAAGGTTGGCTACACCTTC.